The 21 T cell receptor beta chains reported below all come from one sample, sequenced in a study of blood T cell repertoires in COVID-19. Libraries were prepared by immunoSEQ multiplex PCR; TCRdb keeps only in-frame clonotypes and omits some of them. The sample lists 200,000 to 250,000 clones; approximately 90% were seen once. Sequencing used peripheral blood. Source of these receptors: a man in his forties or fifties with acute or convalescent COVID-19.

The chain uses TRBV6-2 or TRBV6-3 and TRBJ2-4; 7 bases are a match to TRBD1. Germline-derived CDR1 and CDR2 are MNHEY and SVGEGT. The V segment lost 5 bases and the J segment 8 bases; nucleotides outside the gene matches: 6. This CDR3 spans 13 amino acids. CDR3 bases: TGTGCCAGCAGTATGCACAGGGGAGACATTCAGTACTTC. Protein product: CASSMHRGDIQYF.

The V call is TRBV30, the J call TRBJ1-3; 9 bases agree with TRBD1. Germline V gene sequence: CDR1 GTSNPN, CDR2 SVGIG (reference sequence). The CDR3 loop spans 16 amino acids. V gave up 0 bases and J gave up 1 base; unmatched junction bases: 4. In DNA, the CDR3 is TGTGCCTGGAGTGTACAGGGGGCATATTCTGGAAACACCATATATTTT. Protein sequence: CAWSVQGAYSGNTIYF.

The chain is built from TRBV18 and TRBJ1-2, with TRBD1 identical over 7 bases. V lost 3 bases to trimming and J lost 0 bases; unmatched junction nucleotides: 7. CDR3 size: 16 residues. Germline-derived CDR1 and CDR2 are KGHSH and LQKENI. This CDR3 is CASSPWSDRANYGYTF. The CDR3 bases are TGTGCCAGCTCACCGTGGAGCGACAGGGCTAACTATGGCTACACCTTC.

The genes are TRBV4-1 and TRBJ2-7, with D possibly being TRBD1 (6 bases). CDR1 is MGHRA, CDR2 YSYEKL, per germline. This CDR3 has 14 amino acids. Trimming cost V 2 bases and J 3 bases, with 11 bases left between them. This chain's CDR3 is CASSQTGYSYEQYF. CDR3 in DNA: TGCGCCAGCAGCCAAACAGGGTATAGCTACGAGCAGTACTTC.

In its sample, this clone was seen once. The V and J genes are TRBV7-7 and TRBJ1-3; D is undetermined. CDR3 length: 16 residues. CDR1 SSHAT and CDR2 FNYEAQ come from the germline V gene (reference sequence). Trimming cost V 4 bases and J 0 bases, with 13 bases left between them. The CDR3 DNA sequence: TGTGCCAGCAGCTCAGGAGGACCTGGCTCTGGAAACACCATATATTTT. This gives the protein CASSSGGPGSGNTIYF. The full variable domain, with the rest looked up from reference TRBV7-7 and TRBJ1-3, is GAGVSQSPRYKVTKRGQDVTLRCDPISSHATLYWYQQALGQGPEFLTYFNYEAQPDKSGLPSDRFSAERPEGSISTLTIQRTEQRDSAMYRCASSSGGPGSGNTIYFGEGSWLTVV.

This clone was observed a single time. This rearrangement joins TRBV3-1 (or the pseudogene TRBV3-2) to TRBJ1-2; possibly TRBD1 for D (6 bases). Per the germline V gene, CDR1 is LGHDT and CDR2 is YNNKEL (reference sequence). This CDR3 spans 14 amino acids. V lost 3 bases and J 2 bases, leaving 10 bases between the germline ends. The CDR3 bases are TGTGCCAGCAGCCACCTGGACAGCAACTATGGCTACACCTTC. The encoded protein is CASSHLDSNYGYTF.

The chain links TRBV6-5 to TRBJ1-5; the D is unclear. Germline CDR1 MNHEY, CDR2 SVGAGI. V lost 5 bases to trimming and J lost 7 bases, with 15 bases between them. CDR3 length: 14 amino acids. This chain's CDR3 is CASSRTHTGQPQHF. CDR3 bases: TGTGCCAGCAGTCGAACGCATACCGGGCAGCCCCAGCATTTT.

The chain's CDR3 is CASSRQGWKSQETQYF. The CDR3 coding sequence is TGTGCCAGCAGCAGACAGGGGTGGAAATCCCAAGAGACCCAGTACTTC. The chain joins TRBV27 to TRBJ2-5; 8 nucleotides agree with TRBD1. The V gene end was trimmed by 6 bases and the J gene end by 1 base; junction bases not matched to a gene: 10. Germline CDR1 and CDR2: MNHEY and SMNVEV (reference sequence). The CDR3 loop spans 16 amino acids.

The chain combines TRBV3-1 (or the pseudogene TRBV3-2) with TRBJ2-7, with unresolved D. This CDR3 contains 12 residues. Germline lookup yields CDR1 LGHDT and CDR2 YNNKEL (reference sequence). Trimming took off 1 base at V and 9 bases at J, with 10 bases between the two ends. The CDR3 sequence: CASSQGAIGQYF. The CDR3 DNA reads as TGTGCCAGCAGCCAAGGGGCGATAGGGCAGTACTTC.

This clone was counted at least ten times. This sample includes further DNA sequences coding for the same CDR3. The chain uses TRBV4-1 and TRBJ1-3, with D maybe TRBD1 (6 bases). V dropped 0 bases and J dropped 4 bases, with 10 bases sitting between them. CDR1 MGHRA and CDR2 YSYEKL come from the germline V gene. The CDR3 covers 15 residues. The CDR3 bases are TGCGCCAGCAGCCAAGATCCCAGGGGAGGAAACACCATATATTTT. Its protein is CASSQDPRGGNTIYF.

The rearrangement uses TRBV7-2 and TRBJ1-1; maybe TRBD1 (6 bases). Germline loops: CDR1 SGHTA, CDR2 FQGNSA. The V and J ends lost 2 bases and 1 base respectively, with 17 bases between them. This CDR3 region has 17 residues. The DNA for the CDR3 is TGTGCCAGCAGCTTACCGCGGGGGGGGCCAGAGAACACTGAAGCTTTCTTT. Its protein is CASSLPRGGPENTEAFF.

CDR3 DNA sequence: TGTGCCAGCAGTTCCGGACAGGGGAAAAATGAGCAGTTCTTC. Encoded protein: CASSSGQGKNEQFF. This chain connects TRBV27 to TRBJ2-1; 9 nucleotides line up with TRBD1. The CDR3 spans 14 residues. Germline CDR1 MNHEY, CDR2 SMNVEV (reference sequence). The J segment lost 7 bases and the V segment lost 4 bases, leaving 5 bases of the junction unmatched.

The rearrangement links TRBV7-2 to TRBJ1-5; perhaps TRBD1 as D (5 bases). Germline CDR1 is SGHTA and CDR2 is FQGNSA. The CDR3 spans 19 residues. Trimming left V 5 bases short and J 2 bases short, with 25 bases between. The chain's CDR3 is CASSPTRFKGDFGNQPQHF. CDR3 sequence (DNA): TGTGCCAGCAGCCCGACCCGCTTCAAAGGGGATTTTGGCAATCAGCCCCAGCATTTT.

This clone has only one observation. CDR3 in amino acids: CASSESRDGYTF. The CDR3 DNA reads TGTGCCAGCAGTGAATCTCGGGATGGCTACACCTTC. The V and J genes are TRBV25-1 and TRBJ1-2; D gene uncertain. The V end lost 1 base, the J end lost 6 bases, and 6 bases lay between the germline ends. There are 12 residues in the CDR3. In germline, CDR1 is MGHDK, CDR2 SYGVNS.

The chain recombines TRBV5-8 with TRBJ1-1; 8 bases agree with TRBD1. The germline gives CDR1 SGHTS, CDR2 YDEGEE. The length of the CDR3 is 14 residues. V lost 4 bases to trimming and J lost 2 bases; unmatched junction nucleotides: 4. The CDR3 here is CASSRTGTNTEAFF. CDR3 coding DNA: TGTGCCAGCAGCCGGACAGGGACAAACACTGAAGCTTTCTTT. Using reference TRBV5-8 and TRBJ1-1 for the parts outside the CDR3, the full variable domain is EAGVTQSPTHLIKTRGQQATLRCSPISGHTSVYWYQQALGLGLQFLLWYDEGEERNRGNFPPRFSGRQFPNYSSELNVNALELEDSALYLCASSRTGTNTEAFFGQGTRLTVV.

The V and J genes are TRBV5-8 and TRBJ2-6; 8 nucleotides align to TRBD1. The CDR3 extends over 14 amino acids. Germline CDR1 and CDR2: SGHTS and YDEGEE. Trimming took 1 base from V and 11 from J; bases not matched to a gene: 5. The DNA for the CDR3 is TGTGCCAGCAGCTTGCAGGGGGCTTCAGACGTCCTGACTTTC. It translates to CASSLQGASDVLTF.

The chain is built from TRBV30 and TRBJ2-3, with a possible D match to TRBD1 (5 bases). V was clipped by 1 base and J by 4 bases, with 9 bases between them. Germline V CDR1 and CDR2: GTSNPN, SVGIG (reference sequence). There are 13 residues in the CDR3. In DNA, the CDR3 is TGTGCCTGGAGTGCCACGACAGCAGATACGCAGTATTTT. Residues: CAWSATTADTQYF.

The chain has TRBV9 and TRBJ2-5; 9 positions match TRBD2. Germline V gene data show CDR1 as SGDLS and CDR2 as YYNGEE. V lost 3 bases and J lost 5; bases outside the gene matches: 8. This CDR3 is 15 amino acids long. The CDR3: CASSAVAGARETQYF. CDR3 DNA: TGTGCCAGCAGCGCTGTAGCGGGGGCGCGGGAGACCCAGTACTTC.

In nucleotides, the CDR3 is TGTGCCAGCAGTGAGAACAGGGGAGTATACGAGCAGTACTTC. It specifies CASSENRGVYEQYF. The chain recombines TRBV2 with TRBJ2-7; the match to TRBD1 covers 7 bases. Germline CDR1 is SNHLY and CDR2 is FYNNEI. The V gene end was trimmed by 3 bases and the J gene end by 4 bases; junction bases not matched to a gene: 6. This CDR3 has 14 amino acids.

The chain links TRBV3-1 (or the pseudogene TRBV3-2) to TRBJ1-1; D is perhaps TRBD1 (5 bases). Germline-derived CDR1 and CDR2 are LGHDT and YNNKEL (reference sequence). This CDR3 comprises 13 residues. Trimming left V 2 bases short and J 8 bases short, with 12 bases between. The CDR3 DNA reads TGTGCCAGCAGCCAACGTGTTAGGACAGAAGCTTTCTTT. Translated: CASSQRVRTEAFF.

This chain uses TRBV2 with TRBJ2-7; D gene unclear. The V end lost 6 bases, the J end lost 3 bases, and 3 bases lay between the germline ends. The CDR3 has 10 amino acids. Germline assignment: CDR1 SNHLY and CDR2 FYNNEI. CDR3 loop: CASSHYEQYF. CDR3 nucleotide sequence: TGTGCCAGCAGCCACTACGAGCAGTACTTC.